Shown below are 6 T cell receptor beta chains from a single sample sequenced in a study of cytomegalovirus exposure and HLA in healthy donors. The study ran its PCR with 60 Vbeta and 13 Jbeta primers. Data came from immunoSEQ multiplex PCR; TCRdb stores just in-frame clones and leaves some out. Of 200,000 to 250,000 clones listed, 79% are singletons. Sequenced material: PBMCs. These receptors were taken from a man aged 45-65 years in good health and CMV-seronegative.

The chain combines TRBV4-1 with TRBJ1-1; D is possibly TRBD1 (5 bases). Germline V gene lookup returns CDR1 MGHRA and CDR2 YSYEKL. The CDR3 is 16 amino acids. V was pared by 4 bases and J by 0 bases, with 15 bases between. CDR3 sequence (DNA): TGCGCCAGCAGCCCCCATGGCGGGACTTTGAACACTGAAGCTTTCTTT. Protein product: CASSPHGGTLNTEAFF.

The rearrangement joins TRBV19 to TRBJ2-4; 9 bases match TRBD1. The V gene end was trimmed by 7 bases and the J gene end by 3 bases; junction bases not matched to a gene: 4. The germline gives CDR1 LNHDA, CDR2 SQIVND (reference sequence). The CDR3 sequence is 14 residues long. CDR3 sequence: CASTQTGGKNIQYF. CDR3 nucleotide sequence: TGTGCCAGTACCCAGACAGGGGGCAAAAACATTCAGTACTTC.

This chain joins TRBV27 and TRBJ1-3; 12 nucleotides agree with TRBD2. The DNA matches TRBJ2-2 better at its end, which makes the J call doubtful. CDR1 is MNHEY, CDR2 SMNVEV, per germline (reference sequence). This CDR3 contains 18 residues. The chain's CDR3 is CASSRTSGNFVDAGELFF. The CDR3 nucleotides read TGTGCCAGCAGCCGGACTAGCGGGAACTTTGTGGACGCCGGGGAGCTGTTTTTT.

The genes are TRBV27 and TRBJ2-7; TRBD2 matches 13 bases. The length of the CDR3 is 16 residues. Germline loops: CDR1 MNHEY, CDR2 SMNVEV (reference sequence). V trimming: 2 bases; J trimming: 7 bases; junction bases outside the gene matches: 8. The CDR3 DNA reads TGTGCCAGCAGTTTACTACTAGCGGGAGGGCCGGTTGAGCAGTACTTC. This gives the protein CASSLLLAGGPVEQYF.

The V gene is TRBV14, the J gene TRBJ2-7; 7 nucleotides line up with TRBD1. The CDR3 has 16 amino acids. The V gene end was trimmed by 1 base and the J gene end by 2 bases; junction bases not matched to a gene: 8. Germline values: CDR1 SGHDN, CDR2 FVKESK. The CDR3 sequence: CASSQAKTGRTYEQYF. In nucleotides, the CDR3 is TGTGCCAGCAGCCAAGCGAAGACAGGGCGAACCTACGAGCAGTACTTC. Full variable domain (rest looked up from reference TRBV14 and TRBJ2-7): EAGVTQFPSHSVIEKGQTVTLRCDPISGHDNLYWYRRVMGKEIKFLLHFVKESKQDESGMPNNRFLAERTGGTYSTLKVQPAELEDSGVYFCASSQAKTGRTYEQYFGPGTRLTVT.

The chain links TRBV7-9 to TRBJ2-7; 10 bases align to TRBD2. Unmatched junction bases numbered 16, after V lost 4 bases and J lost 4 bases. This CDR3 has 18 residues. Germline lookup yields CDR1 SEHNR and CDR2 FQNEAQ (reference sequence). CDR3 sequence reads: CASSSVLAGVDFRYEQYF. Here the CDR3 DNA reads TGTGCCAGCAGCTCTGTGCTAGCGGGAGTAGATTTCCGGTACGAGCAGTACTTC.